The 31 T cell receptor beta chains below were found in one sample sequenced in a study of neurological immune-mediated disorders. Using its own MiXCR run on the 5' RACE reads, TCRdb lists one record per CDR3 protein. The sample carries 25,000 to 35,000 distinct CDR3 sequences, under 6% recorded once. Sequencing was done on a sample of CD4+ T cells from blood. The source of these receptors is a woman aged 45-65 years in good health.

This clonotype turned up a few times. This chain links TRBV5-6 with TRBJ1-3; D unresolved. The CDR3 has 15 residues. The germline gives CDR1 SGHDT, CDR2 YYEEEE. V lost 3 bases to trimming and J lost 0 bases, with 10 bases between them. The DNA of the CDR3 is TGTGCCAGCAGCTCCTTGGGTAGCTCTGGAAACACCATATATTTT. Protein product: CASSSLGSSGNTIYF.

Many counts were recorded for this clonotype. J is TRBJ2-1 and V is TRBV5-1; perhaps TRBD1 as D (5 bases). Germline-derived CDR1 and CDR2 are SGHRS and YFSETQ. V lost 7 bases and J 5 bases, leaving 13 bases between the germline ends. The CDR3 totals 13 residues. The CDR3, as DNA: TGCGCCAGCGCCAGGGTTACCGACAATGAGCAGTTCTTC. It translates to CASARVTDNEQFF.

This clonotype was observed many times. This chain joins TRBV5-5 and TRBJ2-2; a weak D match, TRBD2 (6 bases). V gave up 0 bases and J gave up 5 bases, with 8 bases separating them. Germline values: CDR1 SGHKS, CDR2 YYEKEE (reference sequence). This CDR3 has 14 residues. The CDR3 region is CASSLVAGTGELFF. CDR3 sequence (DNA): TGTGCCAGCAGCTTGGTGGCGGGAACCGGGGAGCTGTTTTTT.

This clonotype showed up many times. The chain joins TRBV19 to TRBJ1-6; D not resolved. The germline CDR1 and CDR2 sequences are LNHDA and SQIVND (reference sequence). This CDR3 has 14 residues. Between the trimmed V and J ends, which lost 7 bases and 8 bases, there was a span of 15 bases. The CDR3 protein is CASKGGGRDSPLHF. CDR3 in DNA: TGTGCCAGTAAAGGAGGTGGCCGGGATTCACCCCTCCACTTT.

This clonotype is labeled as medium-sized (0.01 to 0.1%). The rearrangement uses TRBV2 and TRBJ1-5, with D unresolved. Germline lookup yields CDR1 SNHLY and CDR2 FYNNEI. V was shortened by 2 bases and J by 9 bases, with 11 bases between the two germline ends. CDR3 size: 13 residues. The CDR3 bases are TGTGCCAGCAGTGAATCGAACTCCTCGCCCCAGCATTTT. Encoded protein: CASSESNSSPQHF.

By its share, this clonotype is medium-sized (0.01 to 0.1%). This chain joins TRBV7-6 and TRBJ2-1; 11 positions agree with TRBD1. V trimming: 5 bases; J trimming: 4 bases; junction bases outside the gene matches: 4. Germline CDR1 SGHVS, CDR2 FNYEAQ. The CDR3 is 15 residues long. The CDR3 coding sequence is TGTGCCAGCAGCCGGGGACAGGGGGATTACAATGAGCAGTTCTTC. Translation gives CASSRGQGDYNEQFF.

The V and J genes are TRBV12-3 or TRBV12-4 and TRBJ2-3; a possible D gene is TRBD2 (6 bases). The V end was cut by 5 bases, the J end by 1 base, with 10 bases between. The CDR3 is made up of 14 amino acids. CDR3 coding DNA: TGTGCCAGCAGTACGGAGCGGGGCACAGATACGCAGTATTTT. Its translation: CASSTERGTDTQYF.

This clonotype was found many times. The chain combines TRBV5-1 with TRBJ2-7; 9 bases line up with TRBD2. This CDR3 is 15 amino acids long. Germline V gives CDR1 SGHRS, CDR2 YFSETQ. The V and J ends lost 2 bases and 4 bases, in that order; junction bases with no gene match: 7. The CDR3 region has the DNA TGCGCCAGCAGCTTAGCGGGAGGACCCCTGTACGAGCAGTACTTC. Its protein product is CASSLAGGPLYEQYF.

V gene TRBV20-1 combines with J gene TRBJ2-5; D is possibly TRBD2 (7 bases). Looked up from germline, CDR1 is DFQATT and CDR2 is SNEGSKA (reference sequence). Trimming shortened V by 1 base and J by 5 bases, and 20 bases separated the two germline ends. The CDR3 totals 16 residues. DNA of the CDR3: TGCAGTGCTAGAGGAGGAGGGGGGGGGAGGCGCGAGACCCAGTACTTC. Translation gives CSARGGGGGRRETQYF.

This clonotype was observed at least ten times. The chain is built from TRBV30 and TRBJ2-1, with a possible D match to TRBD1 (6 bases). The ends were cut back, 1 base at V and 4 bases at J, with 14 bases in the middle. The CDR3 length is 15 residues. CDR1 and CDR2 (germline): GTSNPN, SVGIG (reference sequence). CDR3 nucleotides: TGTGCCTGGAGTGCCGGACAGACCCCGTACAATGAGCAGTTCTTC. Amino acid sequence: CAWSAGQTPYNEQFF.

This clonotype was counted ten times or more. The V call is TRBV4-2, the J call TRBJ2-1; D unresolved. Germline loops: CDR1 LGHNA, CDR2 YNFKEQ. The CDR3 length is 16 residues. Trimming removed 8 bases at V and 0 bases at J, with 17 bases between. The CDR3 loop is CASGLRGASSYNEQFF. DNA for the CDR3: TGTGCCAGCGGCCTCCGAGGCGCGAGCTCCTACAATGAGCAGTTCTTC.

This clonotype was recorded at least ten times. V is TRBV12-3 or TRBV12-4 and J is TRBJ1-1, with D perhaps TRBD1 (6 bases). The CDR3 length is 14 residues. The V end lost 3 bases, the J end lost 4 bases, and 12 bases lay between the germline ends. CDR3 bases: TGTGCCAGCAGTTTCGAAGGGGGAACCACTGAAGCTTTCTTT. Amino acids: CASSFEGGTTEAFF.

This clonotype was detected many times. The V and J genes are TRBV12-3 or TRBV12-4 and TRBJ2-7; 10 nucleotides match TRBD1. The CDR3 is 15 amino acids. The V segment lost 6 bases and the J segment 1 base; nucleotides outside the gene matches: 6. The DNA of the CDR3 is TGTGCCAGCAGCCGGGGACAGGGGTTATCCTACGAGCAGTACTTC. This sequence encodes CASSRGQGLSYEQYF.

CDR3 in amino acids: CASSGEGQNNSPLHF. The CDR3 DNA sequence: TGTGCCAGCAGTGGTGAGGGACAGAATAATTCACCCCTCCACTTT. This sequence joins TRBV2 and TRBJ1-6, with TRBD1 matching over 7 bases. The CDR3 spans 15 residues. J lost 5 bases, V lost 4 bases, and 5 bases had no gene match. The germline V gene has CDR1 SNHLY and CDR2 FYNNEI. The full variable domain, rest sourced from reference TRBV2 and TRBJ1-6, is EPEVTQTPSHQVTQMGQEVILRCVPISNHLYFYWYRQILGQKVEFLVSFYNNEISEKSEIFDDQFSVERPDGSNFTLKIRSTKLEDSAMYFCASSGEGQNNSPLHFGNGTRLTVT.

The gene calls are TRBV2 and TRBJ1-1; D not certain. Germline V lookup: CDR1 SNHLY, CDR2 FYNNEI. V was clipped by 4 bases and J by 4 bases, with 16 bases between them. This CDR3 contains 15 residues. CDR3: CASSVPAGDSTEAFF. Written as DNA, the CDR3 is TGTGCCAGCAGTGTACCTGCTGGGGATTCCACTGAAGCTTTCTTT.

This clonotype came up many times. This sequence joins TRBV12-3 or TRBV12-4 and TRBJ2-5; 7 bases are shared with TRBD2. V was clipped by 7 bases and J by 5 bases; unmatched bases: 10. The CDR3 consists of 14 residues. The CDR3 spells CASTPSGGLETQYF. The CDR3 nucleotides are TGTGCCAGCACCCCGTCGGGGGGTCTGGAGACCCAGTACTTC.

This clonotype was counted at least ten times. This sequence joins TRBV5-1 and TRBJ2-7, with 8 bases aligning to TRBD1. The CDR3 sequence is 16 residues long. CDR1 and CDR2 (germline): SGHRS, YFSETQ. Trimming removed 5 bases from V and 0 bases from J; junction bases left unmatched: 10. DNA of the CDR3: TGCGCCAGCAGGGAGAAGACAGGGGTCAGCTCCTACGAGCAGTACTTC. Translated: CASREKTGVSSYEQYF.

This clonotype was seen at least ten times. The chain has TRBV5-1 and TRBJ1-3; no definite D call. The CDR3 totals 13 residues. V lost 0 bases and J lost 8, with 9 bases in between. Germline-derived CDR1 and CDR2 are SGHRS and YFSETQ. Here the CDR3 reads CASSLDLQDTIYF. CDR3 in DNA: TGCGCCAGCAGCTTGGACCTCCAGGACACCATATATTTT. Based on the CDR3 plus reference TRBV5-1 and TRBJ1-3, the full variable domain is KAGVTQTPRYLIKTRGQQVTLSCSPISGHRSVSWYQQTPGQGLQFLFEYFSETQRNKGNFPGRFSGRQFSNSRSEMNVSTLELGDSALYLCASSLDLQDTIYFGEGSWLTVV.

CDR3 in amino acids: CASPEWTGGRRWDEQFF. CDR3 nucleotide sequence: TGTGCAAGTCCCGAATGGACTGGCGGGAGAAGGTGGGATGAGCAGTTCTTC. The V gene is TRBV12-2, the J gene TRBJ2-1; TRBD2, the table's D call, was not compared with the DNA. TRBV12-2 is a recognized pseudogene. The CDR3 loop spans 17 amino acids.

This clonotype is termed medium-sized (0.01 to 0.1%). The chain links TRBV4-3 to TRBJ1-5, with D possibly being TRBD1 (6 bases). Germline CDR1 LGHNA, CDR2 YSLEER. Trimming shortened V by 1 base and J by 5 bases, and 18 bases separated the two germline ends. This CDR3 is built from 17 residues. CDR3 DNA: TGCGCCAGCAGCCAAGCGATCGGGAGGGGGGGGCATCAGCCCCAGCATTTT. This encodes CASSQAIGRGGHQPQHF.

This clonotype was observed at least ten times. V and J are TRBV7-8 and TRBJ2-7; TRBD1 matches 7 bases. The CDR3 totals 15 residues. Germline V gene sequence: CDR1 SGHVS, CDR2 FQNEAQ. Trimming at V came to 1 base and at J to 0 bases, leaving 3 bases not matched to a gene. CDR3 loop: CASSLEQGLSYEQYF. For the CDR3, the DNA is TGTGCCAGCAGCTTAGAACAGGGGCTCTCCTACGAGCAGTACTTC.

Ten or more counts support this clonotype. At one end the junction does not follow the germline gene, possibly because of a read error. The rearrangement links TRBV7-8 to TRBJ2-5; the D call may be TRBD1 or TRBD2 (5 bases each). Germline V lookup: CDR1 SGHVS, CDR2 FQNEAQ. This CDR3 is 14 amino acids long. CDR3 in amino acids: CASSLGTWGETQYF. CDR3 in DNA: TGTGCCAGCAGTTTAGGGACGTGGGGGGAGACCCAGTACTTC.

This clonotype was found many times. This sequence joins TRBV14 and TRBJ2-2, with D perhaps TRBD1 (6 bases). Per the germline V gene, CDR1 is SGHDN and CDR2 is FVKESK. Trimming removed 2 bases from V and 5 bases from J, with 6 bases in between. The CDR3 sequence is 13 residues long. The CDR3 DNA reads TGTGCCAGCAGCCAACAGGGGACCGGGGAGCTGTTTTTT. Translating it yields CASSQQGTGELFF.

The table lists this clonotype with many counts. The rearrangement uses TRBV28 and TRBJ1-2, with D maybe TRBD1 (5 bases). Germline V gene lookup returns CDR1 MDHEN and CDR2 SYDVKM. V was trimmed by 5 bases and J by 4 bases, leaving 17 bases between them. The CDR3 is 15 residues long. The CDR3 reads CASSPLPRASYGYTF. The CDR3 DNA follows: TGTGCCAGCAGTCCCCTCCCCAGGGCATCCTATGGCTACACCTTC.

A few counts support this clonotype. This sequence joins TRBV9 and TRBJ2-5; D remains unclear. The CDR3 is 14 residues long. Trimming cost V 1 base and J 1 base, with 8 bases left between them. Germline lookup yields CDR1 SGDLS and CDR2 YYNGEE. The CDR3 reads CASSVKPTQETQYF. As DNA, the CDR3 is TGTGCCAGCAGCGTAAAACCGACCCAAGAGACCCAGTACTTC.

This clonotype was observed many times. This chain joins TRBV12-3 or TRBV12-4 and TRBJ2-1, with TRBD1 matching 11 bases. Germline trimming cut 5 bases from V and 16 bases from J; bases unmatched to any gene: 13. This CDR3 is built from 14 residues. The CDR3: CASSDRDRGARKFF. In DNA form, the CDR3 reads TGTGCCAGCAGTGACCGGGACAGGGGGGCGAGAAAATTCTTC.

This clonotype showed up many times. The rearrangement joins TRBV20-1 to TRBJ2-6; 8 bases match TRBD2. The CDR3 consists of 17 residues. Unmatched junction bases numbered 7, after V lost 1 base and J lost 2 bases. CDR1 and CDR2 (germline): DFQATT, SNEGSKA (reference sequence). CDR3: CSARGSAGGAGANVLTF. CDR3 sequence (DNA): TGCAGTGCTAGAGGGAGCGCGGGGGGAGCTGGGGCCAACGTCCTGACTTTC.

This clonotype has at least ten counts. V is TRBV7-2 and J is TRBJ1-5, with 8 bases aligning to TRBD1. Looked up from germline, CDR1 is SGHTA and CDR2 is FQGNSA. The CDR3 runs to 13 residues. J gave up 7 bases and V 5 bases, and 4 bases lay outside the gene matches. The CDR3 region is CASSRTGTQPQHF. The DNA of the CDR3 is TGTGCCAGCAGCCGGACAGGGACCCAGCCCCAGCATTTT.

This clonotype was recorded at least ten times. The rearrangement joins TRBV24-1 to TRBJ2-2; TRBD1 matches at 12 bases. Germline trimming cut 3 bases from V and 7 bases from J; bases unmatched to any gene: 5. The length of the CDR3 is 16 residues. The germline V gene encodes CDR1 KGHDR and CDR2 SFDVKD. CDR3 DNA: TGTGCCACCAGTGATGCCGGGACAGGGGGCGGCGGGGAGCTGTTTTTT. This translates into CATSDAGTGGGGELFF.

The rearrangement uses TRBV30 and TRBJ2-2; D unresolved. This CDR3 is built from 12 residues. V was pared by 0 bases and J by 4 bases, with 3 bases between. Germline V gives CDR1 GTSNPN, CDR2 SVGIG (reference sequence). The CDR3 DNA sequence: TGTGCCTGGAGTGTCCGCACCGGGGAGCTGTTTTTT. Translating gives CAWSVRTGELFF.

This clonotype was recorded many times. V usage is TRBV7-3 and J usage is TRBJ2-3; 7 bases match TRBD1. V dropped 4 bases and J dropped 1; count of bases not matched to a gene: 5. Germline assignment: CDR1 SGHTA and CDR2 FQGTGA. This CDR3 region has 15 residues. CDR3 bases: TGTGCCAGCAGCTCCTCAGGACAGGGCACAGATACGCAGTATTTT. Translation: CASSSSGQGTDTQYF.